This T cell receptor (beta chain) came from a study of technical replicates of blood from several donors. Trimming left V 5 bases short and J 1 base short, with 12 bases between. Germline-derived CDR1 and CDR2 are SEHNR and FQNEAQ (reference sequence). The CDR3 runs 14 residues. Sequencing was performed with immunoSEQ multiplex PCR; in TCRdb, only in-frame clones are kept and a portion is missing. Here the sample spans roughly 80,000 clones, roughly nine tenths being singletons. The receptor was derived from a human donor in good health. This chain joins TRBV7-9 and TRBJ2-7; D is perhaps TRBD1 (5 bases). The specimen was T cells isolated from PBMCs. In nucleotides, the CDR3 is TGTGCCAGCAGCGACAGTCAGGTATCCTACGAGCAGTACTTC. Translated: CASSDSQVSYEQYF.